The rows below give T cell receptor beta chains drawn from one sample of a study of regulatory T cells in long-lasting Graves disease. MiXCR, applied by TCRdb to the multiplex PCR reads, yields one record per CDR3 protein. The data contain almost 350,000 distinct CDR3 sequences, around 19% of them singletons. The sequenced sample was peripheral blood mononuclear cells (PBMCs), obtained when the disease was refractory, from a patient treated with antithyroid drugs. The source of these receptors is a female donor with Graves disease. The CDR3 runs from the conserved cysteine through the conserved F or W. D genes are given only for firm matches. For some rows the clone size is stated as once, few or many, or as a class when expanded; others skip it.

TRBV7-8	-	-	TRBJ2-3	CASSYQSTDTQYF	TGTGCCAGCAGCTACCAGAGCACAGATACGCAGTATTTT
TRBV20-1	few	-	TRBJ2-7	CSATRHYEQYF	TGCAGTGCCACTCGCCACTACGAGCAGTACTTC
TRBV7-9	many	-	TRBJ1-6	CASSLGGAGDNSPLHF	TGTGCCAGCAGCTTAGGAGGGGCAGGTGATAATTCACCCCTCCACTTT
TRBV2	many	-	TRBJ1-1	CASKRDSPTEAFF	TGTGCCAGCAAGAGGGATAGCCCGACTGAAGCTTTCTTT
TRBV30	few	TRBD1	TRBJ2-7	CAWSGNRDRAYEQYF	TGTGCCTGGAGCGGTAACCGGGACAGGGCGTACGAGCAGTACTTC
TRBV7-8	few	-	TRBJ2-2	CASSLSWGTANTGELFF	TGTGCCAGCAGCTTATCCTGGGGCACGGCGAACACCGGGGAGCTGTTTTTT
TRBV13	-	TRBD2	TRBJ2-3	CASSLGLAGGEHTQYF	TGTGCCAGCAGCTTAGGTCTAGCGGGGGGTGAACATACGCAGTATTTT
TRBV7-8	many	-	TRBJ2-5	CASSLVRVGWRETQYF	TGTGCCAGCAGCTTAGTGAGGGTCGGGTGGCGGGAGACCCAGTACTTC
TRBV12-3/TRBV12-4	many	-	TRBJ2-7	CASSLVAEQYF	TGTGCCAGCAGTTTGGTAGCCGAGCAGTACTTC
TRBV4-3	-	-	TRBJ1-3	CASSQIEGDTIYF	TGCGCCAGCAGCCAGATCGAGGGGGACACCATATATTTT
TRBV7-2	-	-	TRBJ2-7	CASSLYGGPYEQYF	TGTGCCAGCAGCTTATACGGGGGGCCCTACGAGCAGTACTTC
TRBV16	few	-	TRBJ1-1	CASSQSGVNTEAFF	TGTGCCAGCAGCCAATCAGGGGTGAACACTGAAGCTTTCTTT
TRBV4-3	few	-	TRBJ1-5	CASSQDRSGGNQPQHF	TGCGCCAGCAGCCAAGATAGGTCAGGCGGCAATCAGCCCCAGCATTTT
TRBV2	many	-	TRBJ2-2	CASTEQMNTGELFF	TGTGCCAGCACGGAACAGATGAACACCGGGGAGCTGTTTTTT
TRBV7-2	many	-	TRBJ1-1	CASSLVSLNTEAFF	TGTGCCAGCAGCTTAGTCTCACTGAACACTGAAGCTTTCTTT
TRBV6-1	-	TRBD2	TRBJ2-5	CASSDLPGGFQETQYF	TGTGCCAGCAGTGATCTACCGGGGGGATTCCAAGAGACCCAGTACTTC
TRBV7-2	few	TRBD1	TRBJ1-1	CASSWTGTGTPEAFF	TGTGCCAGCAGCTGGACCGGGACAGGGACCCCTGAAGCTTTCTTT
TRBV27	-	-	TRBJ2-7	CASSLQLSSYEQYF	TGTGCCAGCAGTTTACAGCTTAGCTCCTACGAGCAGTACTTC